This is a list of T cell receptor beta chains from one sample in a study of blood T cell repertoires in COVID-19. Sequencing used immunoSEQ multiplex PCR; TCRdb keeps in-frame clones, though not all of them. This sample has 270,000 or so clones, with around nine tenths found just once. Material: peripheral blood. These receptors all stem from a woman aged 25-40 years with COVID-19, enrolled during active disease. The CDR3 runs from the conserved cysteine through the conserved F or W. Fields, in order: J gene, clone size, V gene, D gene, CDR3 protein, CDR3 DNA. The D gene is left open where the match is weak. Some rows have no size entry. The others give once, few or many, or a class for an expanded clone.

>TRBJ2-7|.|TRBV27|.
CASSSTGYNEQYF
TGTGCCAGCAGTTCAACAGGGTACAACGAGCAGTACTTC
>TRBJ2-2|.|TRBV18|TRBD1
CASSRAGTGVHTGELFF
TGTGCCAGCTCACGGGCCGGGACAGGGGTACACACCGGGGAGCTGTTTTTT
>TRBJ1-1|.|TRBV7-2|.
CASSSTEDTEAFF
TGTGCCAGCAGCTCGACAGAAGACACTGAAGCTTTCTTT
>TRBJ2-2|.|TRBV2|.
CASSSRQYTGELFF
TGTGCCAGCAGTAGTAGACAGTACACCGGGGAGCTGTTTTTT
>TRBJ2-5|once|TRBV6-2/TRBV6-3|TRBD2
CASSYGSGGARETQYF
TGTGCCAGCAGTTACGGAAGCGGGGGGGCACGAGAGACCCAGTACTTC
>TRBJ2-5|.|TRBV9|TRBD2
CASSSGLVIFQETQYF
TGTGCCAGCAGCTCCGGACTAGTAATATTCCAAGAGACCCAGTACTTC
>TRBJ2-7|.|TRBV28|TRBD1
CASTEQGTYYEQYF
TGTGCCAGCACAGAACAGGGGACGTACTACGAGCAGTACTTC
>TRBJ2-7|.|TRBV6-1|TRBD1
CASSASPGQGDYEQYF
TGTGCCAGCAGTGCTTCACCGGGACAGGGGGACTACGAGCAGTACTTC
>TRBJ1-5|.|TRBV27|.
CASSTTVNQPQHF
TGTGCCAGCAGTACGACAGTGAATCAGCCCCAGCATTTT
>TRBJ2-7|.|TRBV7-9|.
CASSRAGVDGEQYF
TGTGCCAGCAGCAGGGCCGGGGTAGACGGCGAGCAGTACTTC
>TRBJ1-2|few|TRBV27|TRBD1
CASSRGDSSSGGYTF
TGTGCCAGCAGTAGGGGGGACAGCTCCTCGGGAGGCTACACCTTC
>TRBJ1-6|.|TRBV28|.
CASSLIQALDSYNSPLHF
TGTGCCAGCAGTTTAATCCAGGCCTTGGACAGTTATAATTCACCCCTCCACTTT
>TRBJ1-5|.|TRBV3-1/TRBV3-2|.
CASSQDWGGEPQHF
TGTGCCAGCAGCCAGGATTGGGGGGGCGAGCCCCAGCATTTT
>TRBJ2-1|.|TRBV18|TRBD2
CASSPLGLAGGYNEQFF
TGTGCCAGCTCACCCCTGGGACTAGCGGGGGGCTACAATGAGCAGTTCTTC
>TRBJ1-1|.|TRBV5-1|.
CASSFTGPEAFF
TGCGCCAGCAGCTTTACAGGGCCTGAAGCTTTCTTT
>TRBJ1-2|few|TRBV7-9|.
CASSFAPPVYGYTF
TGTGCCAGCAGCTTCGCTCCGCCAGTCTATGGCTACACCTTC
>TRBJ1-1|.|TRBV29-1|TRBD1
CSVVGTVNTEAFF
TGCAGCGTTGTTGGGACAGTCAACACTGAAGCTTTCTTT